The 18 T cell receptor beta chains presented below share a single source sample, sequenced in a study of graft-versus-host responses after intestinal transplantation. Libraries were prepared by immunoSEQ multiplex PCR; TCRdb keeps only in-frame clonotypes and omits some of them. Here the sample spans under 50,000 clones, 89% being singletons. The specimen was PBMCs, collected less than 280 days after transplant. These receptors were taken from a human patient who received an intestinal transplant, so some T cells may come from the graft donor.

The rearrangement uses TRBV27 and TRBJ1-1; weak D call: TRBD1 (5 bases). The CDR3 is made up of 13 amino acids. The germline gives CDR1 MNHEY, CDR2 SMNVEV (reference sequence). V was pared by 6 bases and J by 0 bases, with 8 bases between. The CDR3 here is CASRAGVNTEAFF. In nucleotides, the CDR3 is TGTGCCAGCAGGGCGGGGGTGAACACTGAAGCTTTCTTT.

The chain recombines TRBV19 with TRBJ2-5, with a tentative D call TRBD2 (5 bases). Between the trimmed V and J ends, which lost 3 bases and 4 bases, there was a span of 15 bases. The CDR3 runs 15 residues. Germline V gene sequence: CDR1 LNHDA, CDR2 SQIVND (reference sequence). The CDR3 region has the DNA TGTGCCAGTAGTATCGGGAATAGCGTGGTAGAGACCCAGTACTTC. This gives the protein CASSIGNSVVETQYF. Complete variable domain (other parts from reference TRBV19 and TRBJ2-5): DGGITQSPKYLFRKEGQNVTLSCEQNLNHDAMYWYRQDPGQGLRLIYYSQIVNDFQKGDIAEGYSVSREKKESFPLTVTSAQKNPTAFYLCASSIGNSVVETQYFGPGTRLLVL.

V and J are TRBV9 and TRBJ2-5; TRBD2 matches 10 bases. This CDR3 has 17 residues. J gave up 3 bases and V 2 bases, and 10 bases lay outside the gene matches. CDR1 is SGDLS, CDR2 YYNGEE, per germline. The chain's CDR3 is CASSVARISGGKETQYF. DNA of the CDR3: TGTGCCAGCAGCGTCGCGAGAATTAGCGGGGGGAAAGAGACCCAGTACTTC.

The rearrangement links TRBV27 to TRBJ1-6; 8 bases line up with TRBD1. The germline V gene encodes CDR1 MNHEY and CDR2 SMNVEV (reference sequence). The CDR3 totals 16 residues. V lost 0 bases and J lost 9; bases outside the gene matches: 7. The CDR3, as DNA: TGTGCCAGCAGTTTATCGGGCCAGGGGGCCTCTTCACCCCTCCACTTT. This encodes CASSLSGQGASSPLHF.

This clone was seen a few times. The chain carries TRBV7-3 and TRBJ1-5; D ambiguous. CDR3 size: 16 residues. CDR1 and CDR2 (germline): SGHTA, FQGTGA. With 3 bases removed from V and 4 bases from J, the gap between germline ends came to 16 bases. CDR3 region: CASSLLETLTNQPQHF. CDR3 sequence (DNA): TGTGCCAGCAGCTTGTTAGAGACCCTTACAAATCAGCCCCAGCATTTT.

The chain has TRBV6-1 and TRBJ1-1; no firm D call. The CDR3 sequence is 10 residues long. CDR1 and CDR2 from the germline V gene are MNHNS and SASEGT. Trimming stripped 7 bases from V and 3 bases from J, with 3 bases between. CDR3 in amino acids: CASMYTEAFF. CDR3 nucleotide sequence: TGTGCCAGCATGTACACTGAAGCTTTCTTT.

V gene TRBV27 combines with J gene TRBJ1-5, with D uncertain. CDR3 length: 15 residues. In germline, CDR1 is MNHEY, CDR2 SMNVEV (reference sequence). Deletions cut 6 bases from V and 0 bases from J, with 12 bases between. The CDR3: CASRKTDGSNQPQHF. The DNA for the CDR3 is TGTGCCAGCAGAAAAACCGACGGTAGCAATCAGCCCCAGCATTTT.

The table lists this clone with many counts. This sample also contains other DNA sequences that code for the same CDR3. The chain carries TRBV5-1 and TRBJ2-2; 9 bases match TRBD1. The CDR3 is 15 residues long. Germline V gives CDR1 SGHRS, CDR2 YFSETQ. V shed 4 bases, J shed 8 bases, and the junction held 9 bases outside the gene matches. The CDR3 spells CASSALTGTGGELFF. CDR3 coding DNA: TGCGCCAGCAGCGCACTAACCGGGACAGGGGGGGAGCTGTTTTTT.

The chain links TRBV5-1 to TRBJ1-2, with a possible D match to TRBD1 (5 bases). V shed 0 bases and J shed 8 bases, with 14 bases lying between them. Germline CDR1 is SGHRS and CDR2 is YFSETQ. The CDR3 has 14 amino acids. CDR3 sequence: CASSLAVGPTGYTF. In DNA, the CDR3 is TGCGCCAGCAGCTTGGCCGTGGGGCCGACAGGCTACACCTTC.

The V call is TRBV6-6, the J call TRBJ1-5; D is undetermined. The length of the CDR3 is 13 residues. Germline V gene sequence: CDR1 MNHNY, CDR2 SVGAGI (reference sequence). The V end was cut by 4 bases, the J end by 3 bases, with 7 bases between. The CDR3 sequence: CASSSGDNQPQHF. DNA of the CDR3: TGTGCCAGCAGTTCCGGGGACAATCAGCCCCAGCATTTT.

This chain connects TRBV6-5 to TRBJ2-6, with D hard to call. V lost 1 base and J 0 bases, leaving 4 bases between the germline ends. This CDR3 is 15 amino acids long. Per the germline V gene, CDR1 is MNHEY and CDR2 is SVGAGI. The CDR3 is CASSYYSSGANVLTF. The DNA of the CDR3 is TGTGCCAGCAGTTACTATAGCTCTGGGGCCAACGTCCTGACTTTC.

Here the CDR3 DNA reads TGTGCCAGCTGGACCACAAGGGAGACCCAGTACTTC. Its translation: CASWTTRETQYF. The rearrangement uses TRBV2 and TRBJ2-5; D remains unclear. Looked up from germline, CDR1 is SNHLY and CDR2 is FYNNEI. V was cut by 8 bases and J by 5 bases, with 12 bases left in between. This CDR3 is 12 amino acids long.

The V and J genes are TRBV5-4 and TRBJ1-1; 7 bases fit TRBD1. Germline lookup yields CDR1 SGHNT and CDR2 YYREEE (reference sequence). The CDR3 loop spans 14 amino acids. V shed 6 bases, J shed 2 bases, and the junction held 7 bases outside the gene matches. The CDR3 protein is CASTLWDRNTEAFF. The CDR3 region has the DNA TGTGCCAGCACCCTCTGGGACAGAAACACTGAAGCTTTCTTT. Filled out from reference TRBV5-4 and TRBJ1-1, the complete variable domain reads ETGVTQSPTHLIKTRGQQVTLRCSSQSGHNTVSWYQQALGQGPQFIFQYYREEENGRGNFPPRFSGLQFPNYSSELNVNALELDDSALYLCASTLWDRNTEAFFGQGTRLTVV.

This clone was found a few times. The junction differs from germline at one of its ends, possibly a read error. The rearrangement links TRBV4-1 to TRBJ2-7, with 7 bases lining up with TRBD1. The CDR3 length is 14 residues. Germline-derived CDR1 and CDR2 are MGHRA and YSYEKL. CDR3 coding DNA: TGTGCCAGCAGCCATTCCAGGGGGTCCTACGAGCAGTACTTC. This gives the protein CASSHSRGSYEQYF.

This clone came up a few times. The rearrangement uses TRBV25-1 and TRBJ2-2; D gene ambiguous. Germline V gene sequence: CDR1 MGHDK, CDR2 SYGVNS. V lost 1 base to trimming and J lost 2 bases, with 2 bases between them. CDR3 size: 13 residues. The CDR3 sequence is CASSEFNTGELFF. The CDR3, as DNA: TGTGCCAGCAGTGAATTTAACACCGGGGAGCTGTTTTTT.

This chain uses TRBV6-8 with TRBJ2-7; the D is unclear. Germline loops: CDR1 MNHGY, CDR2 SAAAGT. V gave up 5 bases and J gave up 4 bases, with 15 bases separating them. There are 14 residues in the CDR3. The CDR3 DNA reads TGTGCCAGCAGTACGGCTCGGGCTGAGTACGAGCAGTACTTC. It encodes CASSTARAEYEQYF.

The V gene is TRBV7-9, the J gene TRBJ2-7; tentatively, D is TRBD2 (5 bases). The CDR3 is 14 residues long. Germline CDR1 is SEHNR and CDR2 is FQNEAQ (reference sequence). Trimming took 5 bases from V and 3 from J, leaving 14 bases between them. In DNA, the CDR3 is TGTGCCAGCAGCGCTGAGGGATTAAGCTACGAGCAGTACTTC. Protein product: CASSAEGLSYEQYF.

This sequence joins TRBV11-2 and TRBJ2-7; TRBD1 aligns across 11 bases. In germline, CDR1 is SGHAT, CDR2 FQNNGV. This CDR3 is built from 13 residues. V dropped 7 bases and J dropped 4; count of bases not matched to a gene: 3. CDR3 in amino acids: CASKRDRGYEQYF. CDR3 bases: TGTGCCAGCAAGCGGGACAGGGGGTACGAGCAGTACTTC.